The T cell receptor beta chain described here comes from a study of cytomegalovirus exposure and HLA in healthy donors. Notes on the study in general: The likely origin of a cluster of highly shared sequence variants was a sequencing artifact.

The germline V gene has CDR1 MNHEY and CDR2 SVGAGI. This CDR3 spans 13 amino acids. J was trimmed by 7 bases and V by 10 bases; bases with no gene match: 8. The primer mix had 60 Vbeta and 13 Jbeta primers. Only in-frame clones appear in the TCRdb table, and some are missing; sequencing was by immunoSEQ multiplex PCR. The table has approximately 95,000 clones, about 86% seen once. A word on this clone: As yet, its antigen is unknown.

The chain joins TRBV6-5 to TRBJ2-1, with 9 bases that match TRBD1. This clonotype was obtained from an older woman in good health and CMV-seropositive. The sequencing input was PBMCs. The CDR3 region is CATNSGTGNEQFF. CDR3 in DNA: TGTGCCACCAACTCCGGGACAGGGAATGAGCAGTTCTTC.